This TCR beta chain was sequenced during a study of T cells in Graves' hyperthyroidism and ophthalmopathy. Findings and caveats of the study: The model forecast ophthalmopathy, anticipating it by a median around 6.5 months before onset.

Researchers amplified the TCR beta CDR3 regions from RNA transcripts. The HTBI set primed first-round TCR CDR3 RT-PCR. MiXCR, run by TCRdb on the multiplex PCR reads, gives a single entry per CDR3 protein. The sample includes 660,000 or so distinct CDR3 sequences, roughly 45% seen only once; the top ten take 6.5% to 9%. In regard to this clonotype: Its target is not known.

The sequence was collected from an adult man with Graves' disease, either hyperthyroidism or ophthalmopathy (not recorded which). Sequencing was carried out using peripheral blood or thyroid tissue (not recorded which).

The CDR3 is CASSLAHIGGLSGNTIYF. The CDR3 DNA reads as TGTGCCAGCAGCTTAGCGCATATAGGGGGCCTCTCTGGAAACACCATATATTTT. The chain links TRBV7-2 to TRBJ1-3; TRBD1 agrees at 7 bases. Trimming cost V 0 bases and J 0 bases; bases outside gene matches: 8. The germline gives CDR1 SGHTA, CDR2 FQGNSA. The CDR3 length is 18 residues.